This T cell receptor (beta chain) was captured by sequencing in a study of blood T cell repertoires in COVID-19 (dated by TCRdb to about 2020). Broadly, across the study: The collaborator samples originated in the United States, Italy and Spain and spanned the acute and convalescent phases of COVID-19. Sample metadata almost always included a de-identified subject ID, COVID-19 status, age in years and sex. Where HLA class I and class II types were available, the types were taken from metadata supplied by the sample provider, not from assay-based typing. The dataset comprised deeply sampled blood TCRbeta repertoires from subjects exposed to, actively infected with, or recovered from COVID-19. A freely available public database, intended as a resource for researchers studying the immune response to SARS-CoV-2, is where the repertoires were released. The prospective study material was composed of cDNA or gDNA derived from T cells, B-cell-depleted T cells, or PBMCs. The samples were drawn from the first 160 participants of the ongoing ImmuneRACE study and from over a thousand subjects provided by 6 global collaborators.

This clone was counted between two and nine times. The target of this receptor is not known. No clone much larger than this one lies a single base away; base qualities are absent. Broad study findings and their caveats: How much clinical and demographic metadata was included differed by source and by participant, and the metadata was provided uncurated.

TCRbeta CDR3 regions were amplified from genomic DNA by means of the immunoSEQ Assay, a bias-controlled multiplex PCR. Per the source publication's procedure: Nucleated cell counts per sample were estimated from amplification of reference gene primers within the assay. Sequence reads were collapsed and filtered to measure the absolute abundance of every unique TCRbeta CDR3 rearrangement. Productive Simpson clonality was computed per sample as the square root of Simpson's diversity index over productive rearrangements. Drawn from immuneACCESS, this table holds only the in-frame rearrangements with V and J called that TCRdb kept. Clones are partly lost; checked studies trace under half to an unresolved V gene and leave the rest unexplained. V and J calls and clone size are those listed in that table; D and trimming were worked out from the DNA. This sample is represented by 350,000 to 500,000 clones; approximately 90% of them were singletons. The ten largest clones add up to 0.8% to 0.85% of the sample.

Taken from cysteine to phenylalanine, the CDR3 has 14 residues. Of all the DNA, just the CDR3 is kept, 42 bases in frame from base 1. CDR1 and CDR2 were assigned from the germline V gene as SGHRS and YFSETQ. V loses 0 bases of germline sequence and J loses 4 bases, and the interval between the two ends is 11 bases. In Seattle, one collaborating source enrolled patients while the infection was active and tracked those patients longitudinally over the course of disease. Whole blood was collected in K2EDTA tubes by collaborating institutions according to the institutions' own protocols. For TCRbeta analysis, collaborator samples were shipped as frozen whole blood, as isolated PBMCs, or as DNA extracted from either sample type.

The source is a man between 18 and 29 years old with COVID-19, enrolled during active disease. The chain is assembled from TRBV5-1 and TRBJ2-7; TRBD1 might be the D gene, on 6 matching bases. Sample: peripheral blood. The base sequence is TGCGCCAGCAGCTTGGATGGCAGGGGATACGAGCAGTACTTC. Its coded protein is CASSLDGRGYEQYF.